Each of the 15 T cell receptor beta chains below was sequenced from the same sample in a study of T cell responses to AZD1222 COVID-19 vaccine (dated by TCRdb to the early 2020s). The method was the immunoSEQ multiplex PCR assay. The clones in this table, taken by TCRdb from immuneACCESS, are in-frame only. Not every clone is retained; where verified, under half of the shortfall comes from an unresolved V gene, and the cause of the rest is unknown. This sample gives 90,000 to 120,000 clones in total; 92% of them show up just once. The ten largest clones represent over 7% of the sample. In the paper's terms, the time point label means: about 28 days (+/-7) after the second vaccine dose. Sequences were derived from peripheral blood, sampled 28 days after the second AZD1222 dose. The receptor source for this set is an adult who received the AZD1222 COVID-19 vaccine.

The V gene is TRBV2, the J gene TRBJ1-6; tentative D call: TRBD1 (6 bases). V was clipped by 4 bases and J by 0 bases, with 10 bases between them. In germline, CDR1 is SNHLY, CDR2 FYNNEI. The CDR3 covers 16 residues. The chain's CDR3 is CASSVDRSSYNSPLHF. CDR3 sequence (DNA): TGTGCCAGCAGTGTCGACAGGAGCTCCTATAATTCACCCCTCCACTTT.

The chain combines TRBV27 with TRBJ1-6; no clear D gene. Germline CDR1 MNHEY, CDR2 SMNVEV (reference sequence). CDR3 size: 14 residues. Trimming removed 8 bases at V and 8 bases at J, with 16 bases between. The CDR3 region has the DNA TGTGCCAGCTTTAGCCGGGCCCTACATTCACCCCTCCACTTT. Protein: CASFSRALHSPLHF.

The chain employs TRBV29-1 and TRBJ2-5, with D possibly TRBD1 on 6 matching bases. Trimming pared 8 bases from V and 0 bases from J, leaving 19 bases between. Germline V gene data show CDR1 as SQVTM and CDR2 as ANQGSEA. The CDR3 spans 15 residues. The CDR3 DNA follows: TGCAGCTTCTCATCTGGACAGTTGTACCAAGAGACCCAGTACTTC. Amino acid sequence: CSFSSGQLYQETQYF.

This clone was detected only once. The chain carries TRBV5-6 and TRBJ1-1, with D maybe TRBD1 (5 bases). Trimming removed 6 bases at V and 0 bases at J, with 9 bases between. Germline V lookup: CDR1 SGHDT, CDR2 YYEEEE. This CDR3 spans 13 amino acids. Written as DNA, the CDR3 is TGTGCCAGCAACAGGAGAATGAACACTGAAGCTTTCTTT. Its protein is CASNRRMNTEAFF.

The rearrangement joins TRBV6-4 to TRBJ2-2, with D perhaps matching TRBD2 (5 bases). V was clipped by 5 bases and J by 6 bases, with 10 bases between them. Germline values: CDR1 MRHNA, CDR2 SNTAGT. This CDR3 contains 13 residues. CDR3 sequence: CASSSLVAGELFF. The DNA of the CDR3 is TGTGCCAGCAGTTCACTAGTAGCCGGGGAGCTGTTTTTT.

The chain combines TRBV15 with TRBJ2-3; D ambiguous. Germline CDR1 and CDR2: LNHNV and YYDKDF (reference sequence). The CDR3 totals 14 residues. Deletions cut 1 base from V and 5 bases from J, with 10 bases between. CDR3 in DNA: TGTGCCACCAGCAGAGGCCGGCTGGAAGATACGCAGTATTTT. Translation: CATSRGRLEDTQYF. The whole variable domain, filled in from reference TRBV15 and TRBJ2-3, reads DAMVIQNPRYQVTQFGKPVTLSCSQTLNHNVMYWYQQKSSQAPKLLFHYYDKDFNNEADTPDNFQSRRPNTSFCFLDIRSPGLGDTAMYLCATSRGRLEDTQYFGPGTRLTVL.

The chain employs TRBV4-1 and TRBJ2-3, with D uncertain. V was shortened by 0 bases and J by 2 bases, with 15 bases between the two germline ends. CDR1 is MGHRA, CDR2 YSYEKL, per germline. This CDR3 is 17 amino acids long. The CDR3 region is CASSQDFAGLHTDTQYF. CDR3 DNA: TGCGCCAGCAGCCAAGATTTTGCTGGGCTTCACACAGATACGCAGTATTTT.

The chain has TRBV6-5 and TRBJ1-5; D gene uncertain. The length of the CDR3 is 11 residues. V shed 6 bases and J shed 12 bases, with 12 bases lying between them. CDR1 MNHEY and CDR2 SVGAGI come from the germline V gene. The CDR3 sequence: CASSHGGNQHF. In DNA, the CDR3 is TGTGCCAGCAGCCACGGAGGAAACCAGCATTTT.

The CDR3 loop is CSVESVRGREQYF. As DNA, the CDR3 is TGCAGCGTTGAAAGTGTTCGGGGGCGAGAGCAGTACTTC. The chain recombines TRBV29-1 with TRBJ2-7; TRBD1 or TRBD2 may be the D gene (6 bases each). The ends were cut back, 2 bases at V and 7 bases at J, with 15 bases in the middle. Germline V gives CDR1 SQVTM, CDR2 ANQGSEA. This CDR3 contains 13 residues.

The chain is built from TRBV18 and TRBJ2-1; unclear D gene. Trimming took off 0 bases at V and 7 bases at J, with 7 bases between the two ends. There are 13 residues in the CDR3. Germline-derived CDR1 and CDR2 are KGHSH and LQKENI. The chain's CDR3 is CASSPPFSNEQFF. In DNA form, the CDR3 reads TGTGCCAGCTCACCACCCTTCTCTAATGAGCAGTTCTTC.

V and J are TRBV7-9 and TRBJ2-1; 7 bases map to TRBD1. The CDR3 is 12 residues long. The ends lost 3 bases at V and 8 bases at J; junction bases unmatched: 1. CDR1 SEHNR and CDR2 FQNEAQ come from the germline V gene (reference sequence). The CDR3 sequence is CASSFQGDEQFF. CDR3 in DNA: TGTGCCAGCAGCTTCCAGGGGGATGAGCAGTTCTTC. The full variable domain, completed using reference TRBV7-9 and TRBJ2-1, is DTGVSQNPRHKITKRGQNVTFRCDPISEHNRLYWYRQTLGQGPEFLTYFQNEAQLEKSRLLSDRFSAERPKGSFSTLEIQRTEQGDSAMYLCASSFQGDEQFFGPGTRLTVL.

The J gene is TRBJ1-5, the V gene TRBV5-4; tentatively, D is TRBD1 (6 bases). CDR1 is SGHNT and CDR2 is YYREEE in the germline V gene (reference sequence). The V end was cut by 5 bases, the J end by 7 bases, with 16 bases between. The CDR3 has 14 residues. The CDR3 nucleotides are TGTGCCAGCAGTTGGGGGGGGCAGGGACAGCCCCAGCATTTT. It is translated as CASSWGGQGQPQHF.

V gene TRBV28 combines with J gene TRBJ2-1; D unclear. Germline V gives CDR1 MDHEN, CDR2 SYDVKM. V lost 4 bases, J lost 15 bases, and 10 bases lay in between. CDR3 length: 10 amino acids. CDR3 DNA: TGTGCCAGCAGTTCAAGGTCAATGTTCTTC. This gives the protein CASSSRSMFF.

The chain has TRBV7-8 and TRBJ1-5; 9 bases match TRBD1. V lost 5 bases to trimming and J lost 4 bases; unmatched junction nucleotides: 3. Per germline, CDR1 SGHVS and CDR2 FQNEAQ. This CDR3 spans 14 amino acids. CDR3 sequence: CASSAGTGNQPQHF. CDR3 sequence (DNA): TGTGCCAGCAGCGCCGGGACAGGGAATCAGCCCCAGCATTTT. Drawing the rest from reference TRBV7-8 and TRBJ1-5, the complete variable domain is GAGVSQSPRYKVAKRGQDVALRCDPISGHVSLFWYQQALGQGPEFLTYFQNEAQLDKSGLPSDRFFAERPEGSVSTLKIQRTQQEDSAVYLCASSAGTGNQPQHFGDGTRLSIL.

The CDR3 sequence is CASAGLSGELFF. The CDR3 coding sequence is TGTGCCAGCGCGGGTTTATCCGGGGAGCTGTTTTTT. The V and J genes are TRBV2 and TRBJ2-2, with D perhaps matching TRBD2 (5 bases). V was clipped by 8 bases and J by 6 bases, with 10 bases between them. The CDR3 is 12 residues long. From germline, CDR1 is SNHLY and CDR2 FYNNEI.